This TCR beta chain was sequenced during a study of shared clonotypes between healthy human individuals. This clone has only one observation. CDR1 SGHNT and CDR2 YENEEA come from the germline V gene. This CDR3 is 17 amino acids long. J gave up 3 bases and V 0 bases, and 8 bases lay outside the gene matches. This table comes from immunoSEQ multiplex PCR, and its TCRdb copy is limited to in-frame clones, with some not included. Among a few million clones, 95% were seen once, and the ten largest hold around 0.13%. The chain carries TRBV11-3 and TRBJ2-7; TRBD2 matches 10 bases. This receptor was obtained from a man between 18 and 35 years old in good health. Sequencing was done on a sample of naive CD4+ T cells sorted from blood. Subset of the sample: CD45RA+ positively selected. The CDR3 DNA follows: TGTGCCAGCAGCTTAGATGGGCAGGGACTAGCGAACTACGAGCAGTACTTC. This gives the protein CASSLDGQGLANYEQYF.